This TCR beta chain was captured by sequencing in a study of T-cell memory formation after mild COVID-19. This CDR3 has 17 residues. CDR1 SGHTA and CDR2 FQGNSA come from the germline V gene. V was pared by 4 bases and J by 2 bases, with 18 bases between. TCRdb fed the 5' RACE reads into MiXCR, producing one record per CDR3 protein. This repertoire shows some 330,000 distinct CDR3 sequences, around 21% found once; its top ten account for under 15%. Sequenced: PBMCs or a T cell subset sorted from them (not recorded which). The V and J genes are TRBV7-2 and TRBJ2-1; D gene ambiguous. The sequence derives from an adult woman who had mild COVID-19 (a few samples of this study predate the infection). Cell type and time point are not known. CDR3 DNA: TGTGCCAGCAGCTCCACTAAGGGTCCCGCGGCCTACAATGAGCAGTTCTTC. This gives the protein CASSSTKGPAAYNEQFF.